These 15 T cell receptor beta chains share one sample of origin, sequenced in a study of cytomegalovirus exposure and HLA in healthy donors. Some clones are missing from TCRdb's copy, which holds only in-frame ones; the method was immunoSEQ multiplex PCR. This sample carries over 100,000 clones, 85% to 90% of them seen once, and the ten largest clones take about 6%. Sequenced: PBMCs. These receptors originate from a woman between 18 and 29 years old in good health and CMV-seropositive.

V usage is TRBV19 and J usage is TRBJ2-7, with 9 nucleotides matching TRBD1. Germline CDR1 is LNHDA and CDR2 is SQIVND (reference sequence). With 4 bases clipped from V and 6 bases from J, the junction kept 4 bases outside the gene matches. The CDR3 runs to 13 residues. CDR3 amino acids: CASSRTGAGEQYF. In DNA, the CDR3 is TGTGCCAGTAGTAGGACAGGGGCGGGCGAGCAGTACTTC.

The gene calls are TRBV2 and TRBJ1-2; 10 nucleotides match TRBD1. The V and J ends lost 6 bases and 7 bases, in that order; junction bases with no gene match: 8. There are 14 residues in the CDR3. Germline V gene lookup returns CDR1 SNHLY and CDR2 FYNNEI. CDR3 amino acids: CASRPTGGDGGYTF. CDR3 bases: TGTGCCAGCAGGCCGACAGGGGGCGACGGTGGCTACACCTTC.

This clone showed up just a few times. The chain couples TRBV2 to TRBJ1-1; a possible D gene is TRBD1 (5 bases). The germline V gene encodes CDR1 SNHLY and CDR2 FYNNEI. This CDR3 contains 13 residues. Trimming took 2 bases from V and 6 from J, leaving 10 bases between them. Here the CDR3 reads CASSEQAQAEAFF. The CDR3 coding sequence is TGTGCCAGCAGTGAACAAGCACAGGCTGAAGCTTTCTTT.

The chain has TRBV2 and TRBJ2-3; 10 bases map to TRBD2. CDR3 length: 20 residues. CDR1 is SNHLY, CDR2 FYNNEI, per germline. V lost 3 bases, J lost 4 bases, and 19 bases stayed unmatched. DNA for the CDR3: TGTGCCAGCAGTGAGTGGCCAAGCGGGAGGGCAACCCGGAGTGCAGATACGCAGTATTTT. It translates to CASSEWPSGRATRSADTQYF.

The chain joins TRBV4-3 to TRBJ2-1; D might be TRBD2 (5 bases). Germline V gives CDR1 LGHNA, CDR2 YSLEER. The V gene lost 1 base and the J gene lost 7 bases, with 17 bases spanning the gap. There are 16 residues in the CDR3. The CDR3 loop is CASSQAAASGGNEQFF. The CDR3 coding sequence is TGCGCCAGCAGCCAAGCGGCTGCGAGCGGAGGAAATGAGCAGTTCTTC.

The rearrangement links TRBV7-8 to TRBJ2-5; the match to TRBD1 covers 7 bases. J was trimmed by 3 bases and V by 5 bases; bases with no gene match: 6. This CDR3 spans 14 amino acids. Germline V lookup: CDR1 SGHVS, CDR2 FQNEAQ. CDR3 DNA: TGTGCCAGCAGCCCATTCGGGACAGAAGAGACCCAGTACTTC. Translation: CASSPFGTEETQYF.

The J gene is TRBJ2-6, the V gene TRBV18; D possibly corresponds to TRBD2 (5 bases). The germline CDR1 and CDR2 sequences are KGHSH and LQKENI. With 5 bases removed from V and 2 bases from J, the gap between germline ends came to 7 bases. CDR3 length: 14 amino acids. This CDR3 reads CASSGGPGANVLTF. CDR3 sequence (DNA): TGTGCCAGCTCAGGAGGACCTGGGGCCAACGTCCTGACTTTC.

This clone was observed a few times. The chain carries TRBV4-2 and TRBJ2-3; 7 bases agree with TRBD2. This CDR3 contains 15 residues. The trim removed 1 base at V and 3 bases at J, leaving 4 bases unmatched. In germline, CDR1 is LGHNA, CDR2 YNFKEQ. The CDR3 protein is CASSQAREGTDTQYF. CDR3 in DNA: TGTGCCAGCAGCCAAGCCAGGGAGGGGACAGATACGCAGTATTTT.

The chain joins TRBV19 to TRBJ1-3; D might be TRBD1 (6 bases). Germline V gives CDR1 LNHDA, CDR2 SQIVND (reference sequence). The CDR3 is made up of 15 amino acids. V lost 7 bases and J 3 bases, leaving 16 bases between the germline ends. CDR3 sequence: CASNPQQGIGNTIYF. The DNA for the CDR3 is TGTGCCAGTAATCCCCAACAGGGAATTGGAAACACCATATATTTT.

The V call is TRBV5-4, the J call TRBJ1-2; TRBD1 is a possible D gene (6 bases). Between the trimmed V and J ends, which lost 0 bases and 6 bases, there was a span of 6 bases. The germline V gene encodes CDR1 SGHNT and CDR2 YYREEE (reference sequence). The CDR3 consists of 12 residues. CDR3 protein: CASSLEGDGYTF. CDR3 bases: TGTGCCAGCAGCTTGGAGGGGGATGGCTACACCTTC.

The genes are TRBV2 and TRBJ1-2; D perhaps matches TRBD1 (6 bases). Trimming cost V 4 bases and J 4 bases, with 22 bases left between them. CDR3 length: 17 residues. Germline values: CDR1 SNHLY, CDR2 FYNNEI. The CDR3 spells CASSGGTGSRELYGYTF. The CDR3, as DNA: TGTGCCAGCAGTGGAGGAACAGGGTCGCGTGAACTCTATGGCTACACCTTC.

The rearrangement joins TRBV2 to TRBJ2-5; 10 nucleotides agree with TRBD2. J was trimmed by 5 bases and V by 7 bases; bases with no gene match: 10. Germline-derived CDR1 and CDR2 are SNHLY and FYNNEI. The CDR3 totals 15 residues. The CDR3 here is CASKGLATYQETQYF. The CDR3 DNA reads as TGTGCCAGCAAGGGACTAGCGACCTATCAGGAGACCCAGTACTTC.

The J gene is TRBJ2-3, the V gene TRBV5-1, with TRBD1 identical over 11 bases. The V gene's germline CDR1 is SGHRS and CDR2 YFSETQ. The V gene end was trimmed by 4 bases and the J gene end by 5 bases; junction bases not matched to a gene: 3. CDR3 length equals 14 residues. CDR3 sequence reads: CASSVDRGQDTQYF. As DNA, the CDR3 is TGCGCCAGCAGCGTGGACAGGGGGCAAGATACGCAGTATTTT.

The genes are TRBV6-5 and TRBJ1-1; perhaps TRBD1 as D (6 bases). Germline values: CDR1 MNHEY, CDR2 SVGAGI. The length of the CDR3 is 15 residues. V was pared by 0 bases and J by 4 bases, with 12 bases between. CDR3 DNA: TGTGCCAGCAGTTACTCGGGCAAAGGGGGCACTGAAGCTTTCTTT. Translated, it gives CASSYSGKGGTEAFF.

V and J are TRBV6-6 and TRBJ2-6, with D possibly being TRBD1 (5 bases). Germline V gene sequence: CDR1 MNHNY, CDR2 SVGAGI (reference sequence). The CDR3 extends over 16 amino acids. V lost 2 bases, J lost 0 bases, and 8 bases lay in between. DNA for the CDR3: TGTGCCAGCAGTTACCGGACACCCTCTGGGGCCAACGTCCTGACTTTC. This sequence encodes CASSYRTPSGANVLTF.